One TCR beta chain is described in this entry. The antigen remains undetermined. This table comes from immunoSEQ multiplex PCR, and its TCRdb copy is limited to in-frame clones, with some not included. The profile shows some 160,000 clones, approximately 90% of them singletons. The data derive from a study of T cell responses to AZD1222 COVID-19 vaccine. Analyses pooled second doses at about 4 or about 12 weeks. The study, taken as a whole, reports: Donors were largely white British and mainly female; clonal diversity was possibly underestimated. AZD1222 recipients seropositive at baseline numbered only 5 to 7.

With 2 bases removed from V and 3 bases from J, the gap between germline ends came to 15 bases. Germline CDR1 is SGDLS and CDR2 is YYNGEE. The CDR3 loop spans 15 amino acids. This sample comprised peripheral blood, obtained 28 days after the second AZD1222 dose. The genes are TRBV9 and TRBJ2-7; D gene ambiguous. The sequence came from an adult who received the AZD1222 COVID-19 vaccine. CDR3 nucleotide sequence: TGTGCCAGCAGCGTCGACCCTTCCTCGGACTACGAGCAGTACTTC. As protein: CASSVDPSSDYEQYF.